A single sample gave rise to the 9 T cell receptor beta chains below, sequenced in a study of shared clonotypes between healthy human individuals. Here immunoSEQ multiplex PCR was the method, and the copy in TCRdb shows in-frame clones only, minus some. The data show approximately 530,000 clones, with roughly 95% seen just once and approximately 0.062% held by the top ten. The material sequenced was naive CD4+ T cells sorted from blood. Stated subset: CD45RA+ positively selected. These receptors were taken from a woman between 25 and 40 years old in good health.

The chain joins TRBV28 to TRBJ2-7, with D unclear. Germline V CDR1 and CDR2: MDHEN, SYDVKM. The CDR3 contains 16 residues. V dropped 4 bases and J dropped 0 bases, with 16 bases sitting between them. The CDR3 nucleotides are TGTGCCAGCAGTTCACACCTAGACAAGAGCTCCTACGAGCAGTACTTC. Amino acids: CASSSHLDKSSYEQYF.

The chain is built from TRBV6-1 and TRBJ2-7, with 8 bases aligning to TRBD1. This CDR3 comprises 13 residues. Germline trimming cut 7 bases from V and 4 bases from J; bases unmatched to any gene: 6. The germline CDR1 and CDR2 sequences are MNHNS and SASEGT. CDR3 region: CASTSGTGYEQYF. In DNA form, the CDR3 reads TGTGCCAGCACCTCCGGGACAGGTTACGAGCAGTACTTC.

The DNA for the CDR3 is TGTGCCAGCAGCTTAGATCACTTTCGGGACGAGCAGTACTTC. It is translated as CASSLDHFRDEQYF. V usage is TRBV11-2 and J usage is TRBJ2-7; D is unresolved. Germline assignment: CDR1 SGHAT and CDR2 FQNNGV. The CDR3 consists of 14 residues. Trimming took 0 bases from V and 5 from J, leaving 11 bases between them.

The chain carries TRBV15 and TRBJ2-2, with TRBD1 matching 9 bases. Germline CDR1 is LNHNV and CDR2 is YYDKDF (reference sequence). Trimming cost V 2 bases and J 3 bases; bases outside gene matches: 7. CDR3 length equals 17 residues. The CDR3 nucleotides are TGTGCCACCAGCAGATTACCGGGACAGGGAGACACCGGGGAGCTGTTTTTT. Its protein product is CATSRLPGQGDTGELFF.

This chain joins TRBV5-1 and TRBJ2-4; D not resolved. This CDR3 has 14 residues. Germline loops: CDR1 SGHRS, CDR2 YFSETQ. V gave up 2 bases and J gave up 0 bases, with 6 bases separating them. The CDR3 loop reads CASSLDLAKNIQYF. The CDR3, as DNA: TGCGCCAGCAGCTTAGACCTAGCCAAAAACATTCAGTACTTC.

This clone was detected once. This chain links TRBV7-8 with TRBJ2-5; 13 bases are a match to TRBD2. The J segment lost 2 bases and the V segment lost 5 bases, leaving 5 bases of the junction unmatched. This CDR3 is built from 16 residues. Germline CDR1 is SGHVS and CDR2 is FQNEAQ. The CDR3 nucleotides read TGTGCCAGCAGCCCCGGGACTAGCGGGATTCAAGAGACCCAGTACTTC. It codes for CASSPGTSGIQETQYF.

The chain has TRBV2 and TRBJ2-2, with D possibly matching TRBD1 (5 bases). Germline lookup yields CDR1 SNHLY and CDR2 FYNNEI. The germline V and J ends were trimmed by 1 base and 4 bases, with 10 bases remaining between them. The CDR3 has 15 amino acids. CDR3 DNA sequence: TGTGCCAGCAGTGAAGGACAGTCCTCCACCGGGGAGCTGTTTTTT. This encodes CASSEGQSSTGELFF.

The chain is built from TRBV19 and TRBJ2-1; D remains ambiguous. The ends were cut back, 3 bases at V and 0 bases at J, with 12 bases in the middle. From germline, CDR1 is LNHDA and CDR2 SQIVND (reference sequence). The CDR3 contains 16 residues. The CDR3 is CASSIGVVSSYNEQFF. The CDR3 DNA follows: TGTGCCAGTAGTATTGGGGTGGTGAGCTCCTACAATGAGCAGTTCTTC.

The chain uses TRBV7-2 and TRBJ1-4; D not resolved. Germline CDR1 and CDR2: SGHTA and FQGNSA. V was cut by 2 bases and J by 0 bases, with 13 bases left in between. The CDR3 consists of 17 residues. The CDR3: CASSLFGGPSTNEKLFF. CDR3 coding DNA: TGTGCCAGCAGCTTATTTGGTGGCCCCTCAACTAATGAAAAACTGTTTTTT.